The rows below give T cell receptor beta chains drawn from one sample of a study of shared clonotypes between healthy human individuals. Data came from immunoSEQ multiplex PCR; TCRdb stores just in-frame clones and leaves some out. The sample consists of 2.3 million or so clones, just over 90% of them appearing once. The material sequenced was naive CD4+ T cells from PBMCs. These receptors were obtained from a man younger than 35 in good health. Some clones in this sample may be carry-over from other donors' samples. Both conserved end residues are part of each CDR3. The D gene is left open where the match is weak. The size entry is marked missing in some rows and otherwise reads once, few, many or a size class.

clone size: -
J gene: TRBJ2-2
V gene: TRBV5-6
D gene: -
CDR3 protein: CASSWAGTGELFF
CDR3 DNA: TGTGCCAGCAGCTGGGCAGGCACCGGGGAGCTGTTTTTT

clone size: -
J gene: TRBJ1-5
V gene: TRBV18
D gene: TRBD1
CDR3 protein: CASSPIGTDRQPQHF
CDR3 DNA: TGTGCCAGCTCACCAATCGGGACGGACAGGCAGCCCCAGCATTTT

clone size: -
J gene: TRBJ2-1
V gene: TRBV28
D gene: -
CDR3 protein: CASSLVYNEQFF
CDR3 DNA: TGTGCCAGCAGTTTAGTTTACAATGAGCAGTTCTTC

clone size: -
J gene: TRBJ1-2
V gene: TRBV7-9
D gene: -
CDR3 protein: CASSLSAFNYGYTF
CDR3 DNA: TGTGCCAGCAGCTTGTCAGCGTTTAACTATGGCTACACCTTC

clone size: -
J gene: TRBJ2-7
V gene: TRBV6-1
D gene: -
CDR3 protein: CASNDSPGPFNQYF
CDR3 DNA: TGTGCCAGCAACGACTCCCCCGGACCCTTTAACCAGTACTTC

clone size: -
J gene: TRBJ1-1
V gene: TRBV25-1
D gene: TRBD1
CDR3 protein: CASRGLGQGLTEAFF
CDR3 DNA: TGTGCCAGCAGAGGACTGGGACAGGGGTTGACTGAAGCTTTCTTT

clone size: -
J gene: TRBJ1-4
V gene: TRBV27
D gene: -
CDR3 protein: CASSFYGTAGTNEKLFF
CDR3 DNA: TGTGCCAGCAGTTTTTATGGGACCGCCGGGACTAATGAAAAACTGTTTTTT

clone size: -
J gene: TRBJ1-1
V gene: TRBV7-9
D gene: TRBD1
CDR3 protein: CASSFDGTGGTEAFF
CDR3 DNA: TGTGCCAGCAGCTTCGATGGGACAGGGGGCACTGAAGCTTTCTTT

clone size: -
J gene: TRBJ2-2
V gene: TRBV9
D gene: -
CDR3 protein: CASSFSDPAWELFF
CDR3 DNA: TGTGCCAGCAGCTTCTCAGACCCGGCCTGGGAGCTGTTTTTT

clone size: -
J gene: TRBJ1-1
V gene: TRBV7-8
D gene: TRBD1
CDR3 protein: CATNRQGSDTEAFF
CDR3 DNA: TGTGCCACCAACAGACAGGGTTCGGACACTGAAGCTTTCTTT

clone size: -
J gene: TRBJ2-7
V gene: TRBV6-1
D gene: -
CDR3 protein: CASSEASAYSYEQYF
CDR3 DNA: TGTGCCAGCAGTGAAGCGTCAGCTTACTCCTACGAGCAGTACTTC

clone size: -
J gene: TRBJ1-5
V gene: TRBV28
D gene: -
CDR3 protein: CASNPPIGGGDQPQHF
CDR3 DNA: TGTGCCAGCAACCCCCCTATCGGGGGGGGCGATCAGCCCCAGCATTTT

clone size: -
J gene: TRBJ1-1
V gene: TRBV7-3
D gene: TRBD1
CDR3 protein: CASSLTPSHGTGEEAFF
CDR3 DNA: TGTGCCAGCAGCTTAACGCCTAGCCATGGGACAGGGGAGGAAGCTTTCTTT

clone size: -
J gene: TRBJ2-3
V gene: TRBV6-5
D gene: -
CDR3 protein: CASSYSFWSTDTQYF
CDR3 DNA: TGTGCCAGCAGTTACTCCTTCTGGAGCACAGATACGCAGTATTTT

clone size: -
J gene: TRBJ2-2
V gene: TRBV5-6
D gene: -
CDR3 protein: CASSKRQGGEYTGELFF
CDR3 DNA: TGTGCCAGCAGCAAACGACAAGGCGGGGAATACACCGGGGAGCTGTTTTTT

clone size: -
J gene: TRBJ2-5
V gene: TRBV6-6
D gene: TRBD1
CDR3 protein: CASIPDRLQETQYF
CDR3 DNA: TGTGCCAGCATTCCGGACAGGCTCCAAGAGACCCAGTACTTC

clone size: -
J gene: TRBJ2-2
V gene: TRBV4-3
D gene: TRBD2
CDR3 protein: CASSLSGRYAGELFF
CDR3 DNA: TGCGCCAGCAGCCTAAGCGGGAGGTACGCCGGGGAGCTGTTTTTT

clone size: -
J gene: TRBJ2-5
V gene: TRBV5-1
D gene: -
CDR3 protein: CASSRTLGEETQYF
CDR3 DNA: TGCGCCAGCTCTCGGACTCTTGGGGAAGAGACCCAGTACTTC

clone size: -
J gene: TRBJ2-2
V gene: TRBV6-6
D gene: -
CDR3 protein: CASSWTENTGELFF
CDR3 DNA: TGTGCCAGCAGTTGGACGGAGAACACCGGGGAGCTGTTTTTT

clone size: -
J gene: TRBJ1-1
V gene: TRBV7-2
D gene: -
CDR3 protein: CASSPRKDTMNTEAFF
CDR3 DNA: TGTGCCAGCAGCCCCCGGAAAGACACGATGAACACTGAAGCTTTCTTT

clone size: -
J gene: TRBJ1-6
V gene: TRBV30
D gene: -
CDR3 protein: CAWAPGVGPPLHF
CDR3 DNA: TGTGCCTGGGCGCCCGGGGTCGGCCCACCCCTCCACTTT

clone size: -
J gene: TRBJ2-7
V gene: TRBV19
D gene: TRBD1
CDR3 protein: CASGGDRGYEQYF
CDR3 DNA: TGTGCCAGCGGGGGGGACAGGGGCTACGAGCAGTACTTC

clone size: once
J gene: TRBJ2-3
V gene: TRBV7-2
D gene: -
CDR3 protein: CASRGRGIHTDTQYF
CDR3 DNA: TGTGCCAGCAGGGGTAGGGGGATACACACAGATACGCAGTATTTT

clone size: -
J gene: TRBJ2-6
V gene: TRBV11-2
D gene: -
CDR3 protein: CASSLGGHSGANVLTF
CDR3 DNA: TGTGCCAGCAGCTTAGGCGGCCACTCTGGGGCCAACGTCCTGACTTTC

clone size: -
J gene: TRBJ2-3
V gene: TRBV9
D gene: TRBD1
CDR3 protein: CASSVWTGGTDTQYF
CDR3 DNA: TGTGCCAGCAGCGTTTGGACAGGGGGCACAGATACGCAGTATTTT

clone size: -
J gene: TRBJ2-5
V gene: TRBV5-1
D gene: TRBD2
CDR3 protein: CASEAGPSGRLQTQYF
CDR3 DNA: TGCGCCAGCGAGGCGGGCCCTAGCGGGAGGCTCCAGACCCAGTACTTC

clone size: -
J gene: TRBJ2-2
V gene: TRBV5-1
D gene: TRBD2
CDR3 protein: CASSSVSGSGTGELFF
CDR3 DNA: TGCGCCAGCAGCTCAGTAAGCGGGAGTGGCACCGGGGAGCTGTTTTTT

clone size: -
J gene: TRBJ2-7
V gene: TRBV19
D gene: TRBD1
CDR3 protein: CASMGQNYEQYF
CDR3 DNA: TGTGCCAGTATGGGACAGAACTACGAGCAGTACTTC

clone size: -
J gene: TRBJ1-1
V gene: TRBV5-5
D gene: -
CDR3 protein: CASTPRAEVNTEAFF
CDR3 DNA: TGTGCCAGCACCCCAAGAGCGGAAGTGAACACTGAAGCTTTCTTT

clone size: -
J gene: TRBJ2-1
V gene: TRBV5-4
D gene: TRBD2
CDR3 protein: CASSSRDYQSSYNEQFF
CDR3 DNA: TGTGCCAGCAGCTCCCGGGACTACCAAAGCTCCTACAATGAGCAGTTCTTC

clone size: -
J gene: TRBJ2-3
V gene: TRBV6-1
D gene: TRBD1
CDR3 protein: CASRDGQGRGDTQYF
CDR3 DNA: TGTGCCAGCAGAGACGGACAGGGTAGGGGAGATACGCAGTATTTT

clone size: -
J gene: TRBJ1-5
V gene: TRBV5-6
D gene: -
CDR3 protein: CASSLGGQGAQPQHF
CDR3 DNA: TGTGCCAGCAGCTTGGGCGGGCAGGGCGCTCAGCCCCAGCATTTT

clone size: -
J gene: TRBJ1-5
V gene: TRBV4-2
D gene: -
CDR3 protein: CASSLQGRDQPQHF
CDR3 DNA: TGTGCCAGCAGCCTTCAGGGCCGGGACCAGCCCCAGCATTTT

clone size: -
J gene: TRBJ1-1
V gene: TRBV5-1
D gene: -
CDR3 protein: CASSLADALGTEAFF
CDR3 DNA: TGCGCCAGCAGCTTGGCGGACGCCTTGGGCACTGAAGCTTTCTTT

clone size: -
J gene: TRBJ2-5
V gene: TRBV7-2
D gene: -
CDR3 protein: CASSLAQGRETQYF
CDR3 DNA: TGTGCCAGCAGCTTAGCGCAAGGGAGAGAGACCCAGTACTTC

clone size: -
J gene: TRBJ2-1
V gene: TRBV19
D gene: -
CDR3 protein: CASSMVLPAYNEQFF
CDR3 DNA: TGTGCCAGTAGTATGGTACTTCCCGCCTACAATGAGCAGTTCTTC

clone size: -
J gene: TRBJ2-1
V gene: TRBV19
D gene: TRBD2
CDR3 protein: CASSLSGNWGNEQFF
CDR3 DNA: TGTGCCAGTAGTCTTAGCGGGAACTGGGGCAATGAGCAGTTCTTC

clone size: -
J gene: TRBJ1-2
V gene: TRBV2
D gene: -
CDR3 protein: CASSDRGRAGYTF
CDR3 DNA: TGTGCCAGCAGTGACCGGGGGCGCGCTGGCTACACCTTC

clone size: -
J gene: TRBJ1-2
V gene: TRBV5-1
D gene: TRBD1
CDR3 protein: CASSLRDRDYGYTF
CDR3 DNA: TGCGCCAGCAGCTTGCGGGACAGGGACTATGGCTACACCTTC

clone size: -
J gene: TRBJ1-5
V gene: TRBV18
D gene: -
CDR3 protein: CASSPEKGPQHF
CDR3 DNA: TGTGCCAGCTCACCCGAGAAGGGGCCCCAGCATTTT

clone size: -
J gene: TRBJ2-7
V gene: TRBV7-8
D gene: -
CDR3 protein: CASSLALGRDTFYEQYF
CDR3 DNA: TGTGCCAGCAGCTTAGCTTTGGGTCGGGACACATTCTACGAGCAGTACTTC

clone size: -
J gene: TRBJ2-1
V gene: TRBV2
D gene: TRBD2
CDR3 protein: CASSRLANSYNEQFF
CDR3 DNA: TGTGCCAGCAGCAGACTAGCGAACTCCTACAATGAGCAGTTCTTC

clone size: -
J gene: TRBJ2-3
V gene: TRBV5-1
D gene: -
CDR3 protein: CASSGEGGDTQYF
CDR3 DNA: TGCGCCAGCAGCGGGGAGGGGGGAGATACGCAGTATTTT

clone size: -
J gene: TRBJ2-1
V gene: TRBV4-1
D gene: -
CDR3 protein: CASSHLGQTYNEQFF
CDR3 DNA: TGCGCCAGCAGCCACCTCGGACAGACATACAATGAGCAGTTCTTC

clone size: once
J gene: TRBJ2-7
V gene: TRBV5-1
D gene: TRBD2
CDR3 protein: CASSGRGSLAGVSSWYEQYF
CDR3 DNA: TGCGCCAGCAGCGGCCGAGGATCACTAGCGGGAGTCTCGAGTTGGTACGAGCAGTACTTC

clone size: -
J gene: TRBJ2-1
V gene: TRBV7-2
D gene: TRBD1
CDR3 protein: CASSPRAGTGNYNEQFF
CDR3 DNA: TGTGCCAGCAGCCCGAGAGCCGGGACAGGGAACTACAATGAGCAGTTCTTC